A selection of T cell receptor beta chains follows, all from one sample in a study of T-cell memory formation after mild COVID-19. TCRdb fed the 5' RACE reads into MiXCR, producing one record per CDR3 protein. The sample consists of around 340,000 distinct CDR3 sequences, 10% to 15% of them appearing once. The sample comprised PBMCs or a T cell subset sorted from them (not recorded which). The receptors here all came from a man between 18 and 35 years old who had mild COVID-19 (a few samples of this study predate the infection). Cell type and time point are not known. CDR3s include the opening cysteine and the closing phenylalanine or tryptophan. A D gene is named only where the DNA matches it firmly. Not all rows give a size; the values are once, few, many and, for expanded clones, a class.

TRBV5-6,TRBD1,NA,TRBJ1-5,CASSLDRTNQPQHF,TGTGCCAGCAGCCTGGACAGGACAAATCAGCCCCAGCATTTT
TRBV20-1,NA,NA,TRBJ1-1,CSASSAGAESTEAFF,TGCAGTGCTTCCAGCGCGGGGGCGGAGAGCACTGAAGCTTTCTTT
TRBV27,NA,many,TRBJ2-3,CASTDPSDTQYF,TGTGCCAGCACTGACCCTTCAGATACGCAGTATTTT
TRBV6-2/TRBV6-3,NA,few,TRBJ2-1,CASSRDSTAGQFF,TGTGCCAGCAGCCGTGACTCCACGGCGGGTCAGTTCTTC
TRBV9,TRBD2,few,TRBJ2-1,CASSVGGRGGVNEQFF,TGTGCCAGCAGCGTAGGGGGACGGGGGGGCGTCAATGAGCAGTTCTTC
TRBV5-1,NA,NA,TRBJ2-7,CASSLAVVGDEQYF,TGCGCCAGCAGCTTGGCGGTGGTGGGAGACGAGCAGTACTTC
TRBV6-2/TRBV6-3,NA,NA,TRBJ2-5,CASSYSISQGSETQYF,TGTGCCAGCAGTTACTCGATTTCTCAGGGCAGCGAGACCCAGTACTTC
TRBV7-2,NA,few,TRBJ2-3,CASSLAFPGAGDSFTDTQYF,TGTGCCAGCAGCTTAGCGTTCCCGGGAGCCGGGGACAGCTTCACAGATACGCAGTATTTT
TRBV6-6,NA,few,TRBJ1-6,CASLEGRSAGYSPLHF,TGTGCCAGCCTGGAGGGCCGAAGCGCAGGGTATTCACCCCTCCACTTT
TRBV6-2/TRBV6-3,NA,NA,TRBJ2-4,CASSYRLANIQYF,TGTGCCAGCAGTTACCGGCTAGCTAACATTCAGTACTTC
TRBV7-2,NA,few,TRBJ2-5,CASSLALGGETQYF,TGTGCCAGCAGCTTAGCGCTAGGCGGAGAGACCCAGTACTTC
TRBV6-5,NA,NA,TRBJ2-2,CASRDGGPGTGELFF,TGTGCCAGCAGGGACGGGGGGCCTGGGACCGGGGAGCTGTTTTTT
TRBV12-3/TRBV12-4,NA,few,TRBJ2-7,CASSFGGTVSYEQYF,TGTGCCAGCAGTTTTGGAGGGACAGTTTCATACGAGCAGTACTTC
TRBV4-3,NA,few,TRBJ1-1,CASSQDFGGTEAFF,TGCGCCAGCAGCCAAGATTTCGGGGGGACTGAAGCTTTCTTT
TRBV7-9,NA,NA,TRBJ2-1,CASSLEGGHGEQFF,TGTGCCAGCAGCTTAGAGGGGGGCCACGGTGAGCAGTTCTTC
TRBV28,TRBD2,NA,TRBJ2-5,CASSPRVGGAEETQYF,TGTGCCAGCAGCCCTAGGGTCGGGGGGGCTGAAGAGACCCAGTACTTC
TRBV29-1,NA,many,TRBJ2-2,CSVAGGGSEELFF,TGCAGCGTTGCAGGGGGGGGTTCCGAGGAGCTGTTTTTT
TRBV30,NA,NA,TRBJ1-1,CAWSGTSWEAFF,TGTGCCTGGTCCGGGACGAGTTGGGAAGCTTTCTTT
TRBV29-1,NA,NA,TRBJ1-3,CSVGLSGNTIYF,TGCAGCGTTGGTCTCTCTGGAAACACCATATATTTT
TRBV2,NA,NA,TRBJ2-5,CASSAGLLGETQYF,TGTGCCAGCAGCGCCGGACTGCTAGGGGAGACCCAGTACTTC
TRBV10-2,TRBD2,NA,TRBJ2-7,CASRERGLSEQYF,TGCGCCAGCAGGGAGCGGGGACTCAGCGAGCAGTACTTC
TRBV6-5,NA,once,TRBJ1-2,CASSYGQLANYGYTF,TGTGCCAGCAGTTATGGGCAGCTAGCTAACTATGGCTACACCTTC
TRBV6-6,NA,NA,TRBJ2-2,CASSYYGAGGELFF,TGTGCCAGCAGTTACTACGGGGCAGGGGGGGAGCTGTTTTTT
TRBV20-1,TRBD1,few,TRBJ1-1,CSARDGQGARDTEAFF,TGCAGTGCTAGAGATGGTCAGGGGGCGCGGGACACTGAAGCTTTCTTT
TRBV7-3,TRBD2,NA,TRBJ2-7,CASSPRGGSWYEQYF,TGTGCCAGCAGCCCCCGGGGGGGGTCCTGGTACGAGCAGTACTTC
TRBV5-1,NA,few,TRBJ2-7,CASSLVGGGRAYEQYF,TGCGCCAGCAGCTTGGTCGGAGGGGGACGGGCCTACGAGCAGTACTTC
TRBV3-1,NA,few,TRBJ1-2,CASSRMTNYGYTF,TGTGCCAGCAGCCGGATGACCAACTATGGCTACACCTTC
TRBV5-1,NA,few,TRBJ2-3,CASMNRVLGPDTQYF,TGCGCCAGCATGAACAGGGTCTTGGGGCCAGATACGCAGTATTTT
TRBV7-3,NA,NA,TRBJ1-1,CASSVKGRVGAFF,TGTGCCAGCAGCGTCAAGGGTAGGGTAGGAGCTTTCTTT
TRBV5-6,NA,NA,TRBJ2-2,CASSFTESTGELFF,TGTGCCAGCAGCTTCACAGAGAGCACCGGGGAGCTGTTTTTT
TRBV7-2,TRBD1,NA,TRBJ1-4,CASSLFGQGEKLFF,TGTGCCAGCAGCTTATTTGGACAGGGTGAAAAACTGTTTTTT
TRBV7-2,NA,once,TRBJ1-1,CASSLTEAFF,TGTGCCAGCAGCTTAACGGAAGCTTTCTTT
TRBV29-1,TRBD1,few,TRBJ1-6,CSAATGKASPLHF,TGCAGTGCTGCGACAGGGAAGGCTTCACCCCTCCACTTT
TRBV11-2,TRBD1,few,TRBJ1-1,CASSPGGTARNTEAFF,TGTGCCAGCTCCCCAGGGGGTACGGCAAGGAACACTGAAGCTTTCTTT
TRBV7-2,NA,few,TRBJ1-1,CASSLVGGGGPEAFF,TGTGCCAGCAGTCTAGTCGGGGGAGGGGGGCCTGAAGCTTTCTTT
TRBV5-4,TRBD2,NA,TRBJ2-3,CASSLEASGARYTDTQYF,TGTGCCAGCAGCTTGGAGGCTAGCGGGGCGCGTTACACAGATACGCAGTATTTT
TRBV2,NA,NA,TRBJ1-5,CASRSNTNQPQHF,TGTGCCAGCAGGTCGAACACCAATCAGCCCCAGCATTTT
TRBV6-2/TRBV6-3,NA,few,TRBJ2-1,CASSYGDRLPNEQFF,TGTGCCAGCAGTTACGGAGACAGGCTACCCAATGAGCAGTTCTTC
TRBV7-6,NA,NA,TRBJ1-6,CASSSGGGWSPLHF,TGTGCCAGCAGCTCCGGCGGAGGGTGGTCACCCCTCCACTTT
TRBV29-1,TRBD1,many,TRBJ1-2,CSVVAGQGSRYTF,TGCAGCGTTGTCGCGGGACAGGGGTCGCGCTACACCTTC
TRBV12-3/TRBV12-4,NA,NA,TRBJ2-3,CASSFEGGLTDTQYF,TGTGCCAGCAGTTTCGAAGGGGGACTCACAGATACGCAGTATTTT
TRBV15,TRBD1,many,TRBJ2-3,CATRAPGGQAWDTQYF,TGTGCCACCCGGGCCCCCGGGGGACAGGCCTGGGATACGCAGTATTTT
TRBV4-3,NA,few,TRBJ1-2,CASSQEGRSGYGYTF,TGCGCCAGCAGCCAAGAGGGGAGGTCCGGCTATGGCTACACCTTC
TRBV7-2,TRBD2,NA,TRBJ2-7,CASKRGDSSYEQYF,TGTGCCAGCAAGCGGGGGGACAGCTCCTACGAGCAGTACTTC
TRBV10-3,NA,NA,TRBJ1-1,CAIVEAFF,TGTGCCATCGTGGAGGCTTTCTTT
TRBV9,NA,NA,TRBJ2-3,CASSVTGNIGMDTQYF,TGTGCCAGCAGCGTAACAGGGAATATAGGTATGGATACGCAGTATTTT
TRBV10-3,NA,few,TRBJ1-5,CAISESSQPQHF,TGTGCCATCAGTGAGTCGAGTCAGCCCCAGCATTTT
TRBV19,NA,NA,TRBJ2-1,CASSVEPSYNEQFF,TGTGCCAGTAGTGTGGAACCCTCCTACAATGAGCAGTTCTTC
TRBV5-1,NA,few,TRBJ2-1,CASSSGTGADGEQFF,TGCGCCAGCAGTTCCGGGACGGGGGCCGACGGTGAGCAGTTCTTC
TRBV29-1,NA,NA,TRBJ2-2,CSARDATGELFF,TGCAGCGCACGGGACGCCACCGGGGAGCTGTTTTTT
TRBV5-1,NA,few,TRBJ2-7,CASSAFLSYEQYF,TGCGCCAGCAGCGCATTCCTCTCCTACGAGCAGTACTTC
TRBV19,NA,NA,TRBJ2-2,CASTSSGELFF,TGTGCCAGTACGAGTTCGGGGGAGCTGTTTTTT
TRBV15,TRBD1,NA,TRBJ2-4,CATSRDRSDIQYF,TGTGCCACCAGCAGGGACAGGTCTGACATTCAGTACTTC
TRBV7-9,NA,many,TRBJ2-5,CASSRRRAGETQYF,TGTGCCAGCAGCCGACGAAGGGCGGGGGAGACCCAGTACTTC
TRBV9,NA,few,TRBJ1-2,CASSPSGQPLTVYGYTF,TGTGCCAGCAGCCCTTCAGGACAGCCTCTGACAGTCTATGGCTACACCTTC
TRBV4-1,NA,NA,TRBJ1-1,CASSQGGANTEAFF,TGCGCCAGCAGCCAAGGGGGAGCCAACACTGAAGCTTTCTTT
TRBV20-1,TRBD1,NA,TRBJ1-5,CSARDPRGNQPQHF,TGCAGTGCTAGAGATCCCAGGGGGAATCAGCCCCAGCATTTT
TRBV5-1,NA,many,TRBJ2-1,CASSLGTGDEQFF,TGCGCCAGCAGCTTGGGGACCGGCGATGAGCAGTTCTTC
TRBV5-6,NA,NA,TRBJ1-5,CASSLRGTQPQHF,TGTGCCAGCAGTCTGAGGGGAACTCAGCCCCAGCATTTT
TRBV4-3,NA,few,TRBJ2-6,CASSQDLPGRGANVLTF,TGCGCCAGCAGCCAAGATTTGCCGGGGCGTGGGGCCAACGTCCTGACTTTC